The T cell receptor beta chain described here comes from a study of CD8 T cells in Susac syndrome. General study results and limits: The study's TCR sequencing and HLA analysis covered a relatively small number of individuals, and the study acknowledged this.

cDNA came from roughly 0.47 to 1 ug RNA primed by random hexamers. The immunoSEQ assay covered 54 Vbeta and 13 Jbeta segments for CDR3. TCRdb re-called the immunoSEQ multiplex PCR reads through MiXCR, storing one row per CDR3 protein. This sample has over 80,000 distinct CDR3 sequences, with 90% to 95% found just once. In germline, CDR1 is SGHDT, CDR2 YYEEEE. The CDR3 extends over 14 amino acids. V gave up 0 bases and J gave up 5 bases; unmatched junction bases: 2. A word on this clonotype: Its antigen is currently unknown.

CD8+ and CD4+ T cells circulating in blood were sequenced for TCR beta. Both CD4+ and CD8+ T cells were negatively isolated, and TEMRA cells underwent FACS enrichment. The genes are TRBV5-6 and TRBJ1-5; TRBD1 matches 7 bases. Sequenced: CD8+ T cells from PBMCs. The receptor comes from a human donor in good health. The CDR3 is CASSLGQGHQPQHF. The CDR3 DNA reads TGTGCCAGCAGCTTGGGACAGGGCCATCAGCCCCAGCATTTT.